This entry features one T cell receptor (beta chain) sequence. Produced via immunoSEQ multiplex PCR; TCRdb's table is partial and in-frame only. The sample records some 220,000 clones, about 82% being singletons. This sample was included in a study of blood T cell repertoires in COVID-19. Study background: Samples came from the United States, Italy and Spain, spanning acute and convalescent COVID-19.

CDR1 is MNHEY and CDR2 is SVGAGI in the germline V gene. This CDR3 comprises 15 residues. V lost 2 bases and J lost 0, with 10 bases in between. The chain uses TRBV6-5 and TRBJ1-1; D is ambiguous. The source is a man aged 45-65 years with COVID-19, enrolled during active disease. Sequencing used peripheral blood. For the CDR3, the DNA is TGTGCCAGCAGTTACCCGGGAGAATTGAACACTGAAGCTTTCTTT. Translation: CASSYPGELNTEAFF.